This TCR beta chain was found in a study of memory CD4+ T cells and cytomegalovirus serostatus. The sort gate was single viable CD3+CD4+CD8-CD45RO+ cells for memory CD4+ T cells. Serum IgG to CMV pp150, pp28, p38 and p52 defined serostatus. Assay: immunoSEQ multiplex PCR; the TCRdb copy retains only in-frame clones and omits some. The sample gives tens of thousands of clones, more than 65% of which show up once; less than 2.5% is in the top ten. The CDR3 sequence is 15 residues long. The germline V and J ends were trimmed by 0 bases and 2 bases, with 9 bases remaining between them. CDR1 is SGHTS and CDR2 is YDEGEE in the germline V gene.

The gene calls are TRBV5-8 and TRBJ1-5, with no clear D. The source material was memory CD4+ T cells from blood. This receptor was identified in an adult in good health and CMV-seronegative. The CDR3 is CASSLDPGGNQPQHF. CDR3 DNA sequence: TGTGCCAGCAGCTTGGACCCTGGTGGCAATCAGCCCCAGCATTTT.